The clone carrying this T cell receptor (beta chain) showed up just a few times. The sample originates from a study of blood T cell repertoires in COVID-19. Cohorts were determined from participant-reported clinical history. CDR3 length equals 17 residues. CDR1 is SGHNT and CDR2 is YYREEE in the germline V gene (reference sequence). Trimming removed 0 bases at V and 6 bases at J, with 18 bases between. Data came from immunoSEQ multiplex PCR; TCRdb stores just in-frame clones and leaves some out. The sample includes about 330,000 clones, around 90% of them seen just once. The chain recombines TRBV5-4 with TRBJ2-2; D is possibly TRBD2 (6 bases). This TCR was recovered from a woman between 25 and 40 years old who had recovered from COVID-19. The sample taken for sequencing was PBMCs or T cells enriched from blood (not recorded which). The CDR3 DNA reads as TGTGCCAGCAGCTTGGGAATGGGGGGAGATATTCCCGGGGAGCTGTTTTTT. It encodes CASSLGMGGDIPGELFF.